Listed below are T cell receptor beta chains from one sample, sequenced in a study of blood T cell repertoires in COVID-19. Profiling relied on immunoSEQ multiplex PCR, and the TCRdb table lists in-frame clones only, not all of them. The sample consists of 250,000 to 300,000 clones, about nine tenths of them appearing once. The sequenced sample consisted of PBMCs or T cells enriched from blood (not recorded which). The receptors shown here come from a woman under 40 who had recovered from COVID-19. Both conserved end residues are part of each CDR3. The D gene is left open where the match is weak. Where a row states a size, it is once, few, many or the class of an expanded clone; other rows omit it.

d_call,v_call,clone_size,j_call,cdr3_nt,cdr3_aa
NA,TRBV27,NA,TRBJ1-1,TGTGCCAGCAGTCGCCAGGGTGACTTCGCTGAAGCTTTCTTT,CASSRQGDFAEAFF
NA,TRBV20-1,NA,TRBJ2-3,TGCAGTGCTAGTCACACAGATACGCAGTATTTT,CSASHTDTQYF
TRBD1,TRBV7-9,once,TRBJ1-4,TGTGCCAGCAGCTTAGTCCAGGGGGCAGAAAAACTGTTTTTT,CASSLVQGAEKLFF
TRBD2,TRBV6-5,NA,TRBJ2-1,TGTGCCAGCAATCCTAGCGGGAGCTCCTACAATGAGCAGTTCTTC,CASNPSGSSYNEQFF
NA,TRBV19,NA,TRBJ1-1,TGTGCCAGTACGTACAGGACTGAAGCTTTCTTT,CASTYRTEAFF
TRBD1,TRBV6-4,NA,TRBJ1-4,TGTGCCAGCAGTGACCCGGACAGGGATTATGAAAAACTGTTTTTT,CASSDPDRDYEKLFF
NA,TRBV28,NA,TRBJ1-5,TGTGCCAGCAGTCTTCTATTACAGCCCCAGCATTTT,CASSLLLQPQHF
NA,TRBV1,NA,TRBJ2-5,TGCACCAGCAGACGGGGGGCTCGGGGGACCCAGTACTTC,CTSRRGARGTQYF
NA,TRBV6-2/TRBV6-3,NA,TRBJ1-5,TGTGCCAGCAGTTATGGACAAGCTTCATTCTATAGCAATCAGCCCCAGCATTTT,CASSYGQASFYSNQPQHF
TRBD2,TRBV28,NA,TRBJ2-1,TGTGCCAGCAGTTTACCAGCGGGAGGTCACAATGAGCAGTTCTTC,CASSLPAGGHNEQFF
TRBD1,TRBV7-9,NA,TRBJ1-2,TGTGCCAGCAGCTTAGCGCCTGGGACAGGGGGTGGCTACACCTTC,CASSLAPGTGGGYTF
TRBD2,TRBV2,NA,TRBJ2-7,TGTGCCAGCAGAATAGGAACTAGCGGGAGGGCCTACGAGCAGTACTTC,CASRIGTSGRAYEQYF
TRBD1,TRBV3-1/TRBV3-2,NA,TRBJ1-2,TGTGCCAGCAGCGGAGGACAGGGGGATGGCTACACCTTC,CASSGGQGDGYTF
NA,TRBV16,NA,TRBJ1-5,TGTGCCAGCAGCCGACCCACAGGGAGAGCCAATCAGCCCCAGCATTTT,CASSRPTGRANQPQHF
NA,TRBV28,NA,TRBJ2-7,TGTGCCAGCAGTAGTAGGGGGTACGAGCAGTACTTC,CASSSRGYEQYF
TRBD2,TRBV14,NA,TRBJ2-1,TGTGCCAGCAGCCAATGGGCTAGCGGGAGTTACAATGAGCAGTTCTTC,CASSQWASGSYNEQFF
NA,TRBV10-3,NA,TRBJ2-2,TGTGCCACCGGGGGTAGCATCGCGAACACCGGGGAGCTGTTTTTT,CATGGSIANTGELFF
TRBD2,TRBV9,NA,TRBJ2-7,TGTGCCAGCAGCGTAGCGGGGGGGCAGTACGAGCAGTACTTC,CASSVAGGQYEQYF
NA,TRBV4-3,NA,TRBJ1-2,TGCGCCAGCAGCCAAGAGACAGGCCGATCCTATGGCTACACCTTC,CASSQETGRSYGYTF
TRBD2,TRBV24-1,NA,TRBJ2-1,TGTGCCACCAGCGCCGGCAGGACTAGAATCTACAATGAGCAGTTCTTC,CATSAGRTRIYNEQFF
NA,TRBV4-1,NA,TRBJ2-5,TGCGCCAGCAGCCAAGTGACCGAAGGGGCCCAGTACTTC,CASSQVTEGAQYF
NA,TRBV28,NA,TRBJ1-4,TGTGCCAGCAGTTCAGCATACGGACAGCAATCTAATGAAAAACTGTTTTTT,CASSSAYGQQSNEKLFF
TRBD2,TRBV28,NA,TRBJ2-1,TGTGCCAGCAACCCGGGACTAGCGGGCTCGGCGCAGTTCTTC,CASNPGLAGSAQFF
TRBD1,TRBV27,NA,TRBJ1-2,TGTGCCAGCAGTTTAAGGGGGACAGGGTATGGCTACACCTTC,CASSLRGTGYGYTF
NA,TRBV9,NA,TRBJ2-3,TGTGCCAGCAGCGTAGCTGGGCCCACGGCGCAGTATTTT,CASSVAGPTAQYF
NA,TRBV2,NA,TRBJ2-1,TGTGCCAGCGGGGAGGTCACCAGTTTTAATGAGCAGTTCTTC,CASGEVTSFNEQFF
TRBD2,TRBV7-7,NA,TRBJ2-1,TGTGCTAGCAGCTTAGATCTGCGGCTAGCGGTCACGTATGAGCAGTTCTTC,CASSLDLRLAVTYEQFF
TRBD1,TRBV10-2,NA,TRBJ1-1,TGCGCCAGCAATCCCGGGACAGGGGGCGGGGGAACTGAAGCTTTCTTT,CASNPGTGGGGTEAFF
NA,TRBV4-2,NA,TRBJ1-2,TGTGCCAGCAGCCAAGACCGTGGGGGGGGCTACACCTTC,CASSQDRGGGYTF
NA,TRBV19,NA,TRBJ2-3,TGTGCCAGTAGTATTGGGGGGGCCGACACAGATACGCAGTATTTT,CASSIGGADTDTQYF
NA,TRBV11-2,once,TRBJ1-3,TGTGCCAGCAGCTTAGGATCCACTCTTGGAAACACCATATATTTT,CASSLGSTLGNTIYF
NA,TRBV21-1,NA,TRBJ2-3,TGTGCCAGCAGCCTAAGGGTAGCGGGAGGGCCCGAGGATACGCAGTATTTT,CASSLRVAGGPEDTQYF
NA,TRBV5-4,once,TRBJ1-1,TGTGCCAGCAGCCTCCGAGGGTTTGGGAAAGCTTTCTTT,CASSLRGFGKAFF
NA,TRBV7-4,few,TRBJ1-5,TGTGCCAGCAGCTTAGCCGGGGATAGCAATCAGCCCCAGCATTTT,CASSLAGDSNQPQHF
NA,TRBV30,once,TRBJ1-2,TGTGCCTGGACCCTCCCGGGGGATGGCTACACCTTC,CAWTLPGDGYTF
TRBD2,TRBV28,NA,TRBJ2-1,TGTGCCAGCAGTTCTTGGACTAGCGGGAGGGTGAGCCATGAGCAGTTCTTC,CASSSWTSGRVSHEQFF
NA,TRBV6-5,NA,TRBJ1-3,TGTGCCAGCAGTTACTCCCCTGGGAGGACTGGAAACACCATATATTTT,CASSYSPGRTGNTIYF
TRBD1,TRBV4-1,NA,TRBJ1-2,TGCGCCAGCAGCCAGACAGGGACGGATGGCTACACCTTC,CASSQTGTDGYTF
TRBD2,TRBV7-3,NA,TRBJ2-7,TGTGCCAGCAGCCCCACAATCGGACGGGAGGGCTCCGAGCAGTACTTC,CASSPTIGREGSEQYF
NA,TRBV7-9,NA,TRBJ1-1,TGTGCCAGCAGCTCCCGGACAGATCTTAACACTGAAGCTTTCTTT,CASSSRTDLNTEAFF
TRBD1,TRBV6-5,NA,TRBJ2-7,TGTGCCAGCAGTTACTCGACAGGGGGCTCCTACGAGCAGTACTTC,CASSYSTGGSYEQYF
TRBD2,TRBV7-9,NA,TRBJ2-2,TGTGCCAGCAGCTGGACTAGCGGGAGCGCCGGGGAGCTGTTTTTT,CASSWTSGSAGELFF
TRBD2,TRBV6-5,NA,TRBJ2-5,TGTGCCAGCAGTTACTCGGTGGGGGGGAATCAATACTTC,CASSYSVGGNQYF
TRBD2,TRBV27,once,TRBJ2-3,TGTGCCAGCAGTCGCCGGACTAGCAGAACCACAGATACGCAGTATTTT,CASSRRTSRTTDTQYF
NA,TRBV21-1,NA,TRBJ1-4,TGTGCCAGCAGCAATTCGGGGAGAGGTAATGAAAAACTGTTTTTT,CASSNSGRGNEKLFF
TRBD1,TRBV28,NA,TRBJ1-6,TGTGGCACAGGGGGAACTTCACCCCTCCACTTT,CGTGGTSPLHF
NA,TRBV28,NA,TRBJ2-7,TGTGCCAGCAGGGTGCCGGGGTACGAGCAGTACTTC,CASRVPGYEQYF